The entry below describes one T cell receptor beta chain. The antigen is unknown. The V gene lost 5 bases and the J gene lost 5 bases, with 9 bases spanning the gap. Germline V gene data show CDR1 as DFQATT and CDR2 as SNEGSKA (reference sequence). CDR3 length: 11 residues. This entry comes from a study of shared clonotypes between healthy human individuals. Findings and caveats of the study: Among the subsets, naive ones generally showed larger estimated richness than memory ones.

Data came from immunoSEQ multiplex PCR; TCRdb stores just in-frame clones and leaves some out. The sample gives 2 million to 2.5 million clones, 93% of which show up once; about 0.37% is in the top ten. The V call is TRBV20-1, the J call TRBJ2-5; the D is unclear. This TCR was recovered from a young man in good health. Some clones in this sample may be carry-over from other donors' samples. Sequencing was carried out using naive CD4+ T cells from PBMCs. Subset denoted: CD45RA+ positively selected. The CDR3 sequence: CSARSSETQYF. The CDR3 DNA is TGCAGTGCTCGGTCGTCGGAGACCCAGTACTTC.